Below are 17 T cell receptor beta chains sequenced from a single sample in a study of identical twins. MiXCR was run by TCRdb on the 5' RACE reads, yielding one entry per CDR3 protein. The table records about 890,000 distinct CDR3 sequences, around 12% of them present only once. These data also featured in a second study, about yellow fever vaccine responses in identical twins.

Sequencing was carried out using PBMCs. The receptor set was obtained from a woman younger than 30 in good health.

The chain uses TRBV13 and TRBJ1-1; 7 nucleotides align to TRBD1. The CDR3 sequence is 15 residues long. The germline gives CDR1 PRHDT, CDR2 FYEKMQ (reference sequence). The junction had 6 bases not matched to a gene; V was cut back by 4 bases and J by 1 base. The CDR3 region has the DNA TGTGCCAGCAGCTACCTGACAGGGTCGAACACTGAAGCTTTCTTT. Translation: CASSYLTGSNTEAFF. Drawing the rest from reference TRBV13 and TRBJ1-1, the complete variable domain is AAGVIQSPRHLIKEKRETATLKCYPIPRHDTVYWYQQGPGQDPQFLISFYEKMQSDKGSIPDRFSAQQFSDYHSELNMSSLELGDSALYFCASSYLTGSNTEAFFGQGTRLTVV.

In its sample, this clonotype was seen a few times. V is TRBV11-1 and J is TRBJ2-7, with 10 nucleotides matching TRBD1. The CDR3 is 16 residues long. Germline loops: CDR1 SGHAT, CDR2 FQDESV (reference sequence). V lost 6 bases, J lost 5 bases, and 13 bases stayed unmatched. CDR3 sequence (DNA): TGTGCCAGCAGTTATTCACCCGGGACAGGGGTCAACGAGCAGTACTTC. Translation gives CASSYSPGTGVNEQYF.

There are a few counts of this clonotype. This chain connects TRBV28 to TRBJ2-1; D possibly corresponds to TRBD1 (6 bases). The germline CDR1 and CDR2 sequences are MDHEN and SYDVKM. The V gene lost 2 bases and the J gene lost 6 bases, with 11 bases spanning the gap. This CDR3 contains 14 residues. The CDR3 reads CASSLGDTPNEQFF. In DNA form, the CDR3 reads TGTGCCAGCAGTTTAGGGGACACCCCCAATGAGCAGTTCTTC.

This clonotype occurred many times. The chain carries TRBV28 and TRBJ1-1; TRBD1 matches at 9 bases. The germline gives CDR1 MDHEN, CDR2 SYDVKM. J gave up 2 bases and V 4 bases, and 5 bases lay outside the gene matches. This CDR3 spans 15 amino acids. Here the CDR3 reads CASSSGDRVNTEAFF. CDR3 nucleotide sequence: TGTGCCAGCAGTTCGGGGGACAGGGTAAACACTGAAGCTTTCTTT.

The chain combines TRBV5-1 with TRBJ2-7; D could derive from TRBD1 or TRBD2 (5 bases each). CDR1 SGHRS and CDR2 YFSETQ come from the germline V gene. Trimming removed 1 base from V and 7 bases from J, with 18 bases in between. This CDR3 is built from 15 residues. The CDR3 sequence: CASSLSTGGTGEQYF. For the CDR3, the DNA is TGCGCCAGCAGCTTGTCCACAGGTGGCACGGGGGAGCAGTACTTC.

The sample holds a few counts of this clonotype. V gene TRBV10-3 combines with J gene TRBJ1-6; unclear D gene. Germline V gene data show CDR1 as ENHRY and CDR2 as SYGVKD. This CDR3 is built from 12 residues. Trimming left V 4 bases short and J 10 bases short, with 8 bases between. The CDR3 sequence: CAISAGGSPLHF. The CDR3 DNA sequence: TGTGCCATCAGTGCTGGTGGGTCACCCCTCCACTTT.

This clonotype was seen a few times. The J gene is TRBJ2-2, the V gene TRBV20-1; no reliable D call. CDR3 size: 14 residues. Germline V lookup: CDR1 DFQATT, CDR2 SNEGSKA (reference sequence). Trimming left V 0 bases short and J 5 bases short, with 10 bases between. In nucleotides, the CDR3 is TGCAGTGCTAGAGACCCCACTAAGACCGGGGAGCTGTTTTTT. Protein: CSARDPTKTGELFF.

The rearrangement uses TRBV24-1 and TRBJ2-2, with D possibly being TRBD2 (6 bases). The CDR3 sequence is 15 residues long. V lost 4 bases, J lost 6 bases, and 14 bases lay in between. CDR1 and CDR2 from the germline V gene are KGHDR and SFDVKD. CDR3 nucleotides: TGTGCCACCAGTGAACCCCCGGGAGTTTCCGGGGAGCTGTTTTTT. Amino acid sequence: CATSEPPGVSGELFF.

This clonotype was detected only a few times. CDR3 residues: CSAREGWGTGHTEAFF. CDR3 DNA: TGCAGTGCTAGAGAAGGTTGGGGGACGGGCCACACTGAAGCTTTCTTT. V and J are TRBV20-1 and TRBJ1-1; D might be TRBD1 (5 bases). The CDR3 runs 16 residues. The germline V gene encodes CDR1 DFQATT and CDR2 SNEGSKA (reference sequence). Trimming left V 0 bases short and J 3 bases short, with 17 bases between.

The sample holds many counts of this clonotype. The chain is built from TRBV5-1 and TRBJ2-1; a weak D match, TRBD1 (6 bases). From germline, CDR1 is SGHRS and CDR2 YFSETQ. CDR3 size: 15 residues. The V end was cut by 3 bases, the J end by 1 base, with 11 bases between. The CDR3 loop reads CASSYSGDSYNEQFF. CDR3 DNA: TGCGCCAGCAGCTACTCAGGGGATTCCTACAATGAGCAGTTCTTC.

The rearrangement uses TRBV4-1 and TRBJ1-4; 7 bases line up with TRBD1. J lost 8 bases, V lost 2 bases, and 8 bases had no gene match. The CDR3 length is 15 residues. From germline, CDR1 is MGHRA and CDR2 YSYEKL. The CDR3 DNA reads as TGCGCCAGCAGCCAATTTCAGGGGGGAGGGGAAAAACTGTTTTTT. Residues: CASSQFQGGGEKLFF.

The sample holds many counts of this clonotype. The CDR3 sequence: CASSVVSTDTQYF. In DNA, the CDR3 is TGTGCCAGCAGCGTAGTGTCCACAGATACGCAGTATTTT. The chain is built from TRBV9 and TRBJ2-3; D unresolved. V lost 0 bases, J lost 2 bases, and 4 bases lay in between. This CDR3 is built from 13 residues. Germline values: CDR1 SGDLS, CDR2 YYNGEE.

This clonotype was found many times. The chain is built from TRBV5-1 and TRBJ1-4; a possible D gene is TRBD1 (6 bases). Germline loops: CDR1 SGHRS, CDR2 YFSETQ. V gave up 1 base and J gave up 2 bases, with 15 bases separating them. The CDR3 has 17 amino acids. In nucleotides, the CDR3 is TGCGCCAGCAGCTTGAATGGGGGGCTCGGTACTAATGAAAAACTGTTTTTT. Translating gives CASSLNGGLGTNEKLFF.

The genes are TRBV20-1 and TRBJ2-1; 9 nucleotides line up with TRBD2. Germline CDR1 and CDR2: DFQATT and SNEGSKA (reference sequence). V was pared by 0 bases and J by 13 bases, with 4 bases of the junction left unmatched. The CDR3 spans 12 residues. The CDR3, as DNA: TGCAGTGCTAGAGATTCAGCGGGGGGCCAGTTCTTC. It codes for CSARDSAGGQFF.

This sequence joins TRBV27 and TRBJ2-2; 8 nucleotides line up with TRBD2. There are 15 residues in the CDR3. Trimming at V came to 2 bases and at J to 5 bases, leaving 4 bases not matched to a gene. CDR1 is MNHEY and CDR2 is SMNVEV in the germline V gene (reference sequence). CDR3 sequence reads: CASSLLSGDTGELFF. DNA for the CDR3: TGTGCCAGCAGTTTACTTAGCGGGGATACCGGGGAGCTGTTTTTT.

This clonotype has only a few counts. The chain is built from TRBV5-1 and TRBJ2-5; the D gene is possibly TRBD2 (5 bases). Germline V lookup: CDR1 SGHRS, CDR2 YFSETQ. The CDR3 runs 14 residues. Trimming removed 4 bases from V and 6 bases from J, with 16 bases in between. CDR3 residues: CASSPRSERKTQYF. The CDR3 DNA reads as TGCGCCAGCAGCCCCCGGAGTGAGCGGAAGACCCAGTACTTC.

Only a few counts were recorded for this clonotype. This sequence joins TRBV6-1 and TRBJ1-1, with 11 bases that match TRBD1. This CDR3 has 16 residues. The V gene's germline CDR1 is MNHNS and CDR2 SASEGT. V trimming: 6 bases; J trimming: 4 bases; junction bases outside the gene matches: 10. CDR3: CASSGQGAGSLTEAFF. The CDR3 DNA reads as TGTGCCAGCAGCGGACAGGGGGCCGGGAGCCTCACTGAAGCTTTCTTT.